This T cell receptor (beta chain) was identified in a study of early T cells in non-severe SARS-CoV-2 infection. CDR3 length: 13 amino acids. CDR1 is KGHSH and CDR2 is LQKENI in the germline V gene. V lost 2 bases and J lost 7, with 9 bases in between. Individual cDNA molecules received unique molecular identifiers. Via MiXCR, TCRdb re-called the 5' RACE reads, giving one row per CDR3 protein. The data contain 97,000 or so distinct CDR3 sequences, about an eighth of them singletons. The rearrangement joins TRBV18 to TRBJ1-5; the D is unclear. Sequences were obtained from whole blood. The TCR was taken from an adult who was a healthcare worker with PCR-confirmed SARS-CoV-2 infection or an uninfected control (not recorded which). CDR3 DNA: TGTGCCAGCTCACCAGGGTTTAAGCAGCCCCAGCATTTT. Translating gives CASSPGFKQPQHF. The variable domain in full, completed from reference TRBV18 and TRBJ1-5, reads NAGVMQNPRHLVRRRGQEARLRCSPMKGHSHVYWYRQLPEEGLKFMVYLQKENIIDESGMPKERFSAEFPKEGPSILRIQQVVRGDSAAYFCASSPGFKQPQHFGDGTRLSIL.